The next 3 T cell receptor beta chains were all read from a single sample in a study of T cells in tumors after PD-1 blockade. The protocol was immunoSEQ multiplex PCR, while the TCRdb copy is restricted to in-frame clones and leaves out a portion. The table records over 30,000 clones, approximately 78% of them present only once. The source was PBMCs, collected before anti-PD-1 treatment. The receptors were gathered from a human donor with basal cell carcinoma.

The chain couples TRBV4-3 to TRBJ1-2; TRBD1 aligns across 8 bases. The CDR3 runs to 15 residues. V shed 3 bases and J 4 bases; nucleotides not matched to a gene: 7. Germline V gene sequence: CDR1 LGHNA, CDR2 YSLEER. This chain's CDR3 is CASSHLLDRGYGYTF. CDR3 nucleotide sequence: TGCGCCAGCAGCCACCTACTAGACAGGGGCTATGGCTACACCTTC.

This clone was found a few times. The gene calls are TRBV27 and TRBJ2-7; D might be TRBD1 or TRBD2, each matching 5 bases. CDR1 is MNHEY and CDR2 is SMNVEV in the germline V gene (reference sequence). This CDR3 region has 16 residues. The V and J ends lost 0 bases and 3 bases respectively, with 15 bases between them. DNA of the CDR3: TGTGCCAGCAGTTTATCCCCCCCGGGACCAGGCTACGAGCAGTACTTC. As protein: CASSLSPPGPGYEQYF.

In this sample, this clone turned up once. The V call is TRBV4-3, the J call TRBJ2-7; D gene uncertain. The CDR3 runs 14 residues. The V gene's germline CDR1 is LGHNA and CDR2 YSLEER. The germline V and J ends were trimmed by 0 bases and 3 bases, with 9 bases remaining between them. CDR3 DNA sequence: TGCGCCAGCAGCCAAGAAGGTAGTGGCTACGAGCAGTACTTC. Its protein product is CASSQEGSGYEQYF.